The 17 T cell receptor beta chains below all came from one sample that was sequenced in a study of Graves' ophthalmopathy and Graves' hyperthyroidism. Amplified material comprised TCR beta CDR3 regions derived from RNA transcripts. First-round RT-PCR used HTBI primers; second-round multiplex PCR followed. Each CDR3 protein gets one entry after TCRdb re-called the multiplex PCR reads with MiXCR. The sample yields around 1.1 million distinct CDR3 sequences, 36% seen once. The sequenced sample consisted of peripheral blood or thyroid tissue (not recorded which). These receptors came from an adult man with Graves' hyperthyroidism.

This clonotype was picked up one time. The gene calls are TRBV29-1 and TRBJ1-2; 7 bases line up with TRBD1. Per the germline V gene, CDR1 is SQVTM and CDR2 is ANQGSEA. This CDR3 region has 14 residues. Trimming cost V 7 bases and J 5 bases; bases outside gene matches: 13. The CDR3 nucleotides are TGCAGCGGTGTACAGGGGCAGGGGGTTTATGGCTACACCTTC. Translation: CSGVQGQGVYGYTF.

This clonotype was seen at least ten times. This sequence joins TRBV9 and TRBJ1-4, with a weak D call TRBD1 (6 bases). This CDR3 has 15 amino acids. Germline V gene sequence: CDR1 SGDLS, CDR2 YYNGEE. V lost 1 base and J lost 3, with 10 bases in between. The DNA for the CDR3 is TGTGCCAGCAGCGTATTGGACAGTCCTAATGAAAAACTGTTTTTT. Protein product: CASSVLDSPNEKLFF.

The chain recombines TRBV12-3 or TRBV12-4 with TRBJ2-6; 8 nucleotides match TRBD1. The CDR3 sequence is 17 residues long. The J segment lost 3 bases and the V segment lost 5 bases, leaving 9 bases of the junction unmatched. The CDR3 bases are TGTGCCAGCAGTCCAGACAGGGGTGCACTTGGGGCCAACGTCCTGACTTTC. Amino acid sequence: CASSPDRGALGANVLTF.

The CDR3 reads CASSQDGSAGAFF. Here the CDR3 DNA reads TGCGCCAGCAGCCAAGACGGGAGTGCGGGAGCTTTCTTT. The V gene is TRBV4-3, the J gene TRBJ1-1; D uncertain. V was shortened by 0 bases and J by 10 bases, with 12 bases between the two germline ends. In germline, CDR1 is LGHNA, CDR2 YSLEER. CDR3 length: 13 residues.

This clonotype came up a few times. The J gene is TRBJ2-2, the V gene TRBV7-9; D may be TRBD2 (5 bases). Trimming cost V 5 bases and J 6 bases, with 13 bases left between them. From germline, CDR1 is SEHNR and CDR2 FQNEAQ (reference sequence). CDR3 length equals 14 residues. The CDR3 nucleotides are TGTGCCAGCAGCCTGGGAGTTCCTGCCGGGGAGCTGTTTTTT. Translating gives CASSLGVPAGELFF.

A remark on this clonotype: The junction and the germline gene differ at one end; a read error may be behind it. The V call is TRBV5-1, the J call TRBJ1-4, with 7 bases fitting TRBD1. The CDR3 consists of 15 residues. Looked up from germline, CDR1 is SGHRS and CDR2 is YFSETQ. CDR3 protein: CASTDRQGVRGKLFF. DNA of the CDR3: TGTGCCAGCACCGATAGGCAGGGGGTTAGGGGAAAACTTTTTTTT. Full variable domain (missing parts from reference TRBV5-1 and TRBJ1-4): KAGVTQTPRYLIKTRGQQVTLSCSPISGHRSVSWYQQTPGQGLQFLFEYFSETQRNKGNFPGRFSGRQFSNSRSEMNVSTLELGDSALYLCASTDRQGVRGKLFFGSGTQLSVL.

V usage is TRBV5-1 and J usage is TRBJ2-7, with TRBD2 matching over 14 bases. The germline gives CDR1 SGHRS, CDR2 YFSETQ. The CDR3 is 18 amino acids. Trimming took 4 bases from V and 5 from J; bases not matched to a gene: 14. The CDR3 region is CASSVDTGTSGSKNEQYF. The CDR3 coding sequence is TGCGCCAGCAGCGTAGATACCGGGACTAGCGGGAGCAAGAACGAGCAGTACTTC.

As for this clonotype: A read error may account for a junction end that differs from germline. This chain links TRBV25-1 with TRBJ1-2, with D perhaps TRBD1 (5 bases). Per germline, CDR1 MGHDK and CDR2 SYGVNS. CDR3 length: 15 residues. This chain's CDR3 is CASRQTGPSNYGYTF. As DNA, the CDR3 is TGCGCCAGCAGACAGACGGGACCGAGTAACTATGGCTACACCTTC.

The sample holds many counts of this clonotype. CDR3 region: CSARWRGLAVYEQYF. CDR3 in DNA: TGCAGTGCTAGATGGCGGGGACTAGCGGTCTACGAGCAGTACTTC. The chain recombines TRBV20-1 with TRBJ2-7, with 11 bases that match TRBD2. The CDR3 runs to 15 residues. Germline CDR1 and CDR2: DFQATT and SNEGSKA (reference sequence). J lost 3 bases, V lost 2 bases, and 6 bases had no gene match.

This clonotype was seen at least ten times. The genes are TRBV6-6 and TRBJ1-1; TRBD1 aligns across 7 bases. V lost 6 bases to trimming and J lost 8 bases; unmatched junction nucleotides: 9. Germline V gene lookup returns CDR1 MNHNY and CDR2 SVGAGI (reference sequence). The CDR3 contains 13 residues. CDR3 sequence reads: CASSPRETGEAFF. CDR3 DNA: TGTGCCAGCAGCCCACGGGAGACAGGGGAAGCTTTCTTT.

The sample holds a few counts of this clonotype. This sequence joins TRBV7-7 and TRBJ1-6; 8 bases map to TRBD1. V lost 5 bases and J lost 10; bases outside the gene matches: 16. This CDR3 has 17 amino acids. The V gene's germline CDR1 is SSHAT and CDR2 FNYEAQ (reference sequence). In DNA form, the CDR3 reads TGTGCCAGCAGCCAAGTCCTCGGACAGGGCTTTCGGTCACCCCTCCACTTT. The encoded protein is CASSQVLGQGFRSPLHF.

This chain links TRBV6-2 or TRBV6-3 with TRBJ2-2; D is unresolved. With 8 bases removed from V and 6 bases from J, the gap between germline ends came to 10 bases. The CDR3 is made up of 12 amino acids. The germline gives CDR1 MNHEY, CDR2 SVGEGT. The CDR3 sequence is CASGIGSGELFF. Here the CDR3 DNA reads TGTGCCAGCGGCATAGGGTCCGGGGAGCTGTTTTTT.

This clonotype has at least ten counts. V usage is TRBV5-6 and J usage is TRBJ1-1, with D maybe TRBD1 (5 bases). The CDR3 contains 15 residues. The V gene's germline CDR1 is SGHDT and CDR2 YYEEEE. V was trimmed by 4 bases and J by 3 bases, leaving 16 bases between them. DNA of the CDR3: TGTGCCAGCAGCCCTCCTCAGGGATGGGACACTGAAGCTTTCTTT. This sequence encodes CASSPPQGWDTEAFF.

This clonotype was counted only a few times. The chain combines TRBV5-8 with TRBJ1-1, with D possibly TRBD1 on 5 matching bases. Germline values: CDR1 SGHTS, CDR2 YDEGEE. V lost 1 base and J 9 bases, leaving 13 bases between the germline ends. The CDR3 is 13 residues long. As DNA, the CDR3 is TGTGCCAGCAGCTTGAGATTAGGGGAGAAAGCTTTCTTT. As protein: CASSLRLGEKAFF.

Concerning this clonotype: This may stem from a read error, because a much larger clone lies one nucleotide away. The rearrangement links TRBV7-2 to TRBJ2-2; the D gene is possibly TRBD2 (5 bases). The germline gives CDR1 SGHTA, CDR2 FQGNSA. The V gene lost 5 bases and the J gene lost 6 bases, with 10 bases spanning the gap. The CDR3 is 13 residues long. In nucleotides, the CDR3 is TGTACCAGCAGCCTGAGGGAGTCCGGGGAGCTGTTTTTT. It specifies CTSSLRESGELFF.

This clonotype was observed a handful of times. Given a much more abundant clone one base away, this may be a read error. The chain recombines TRBV11-2 with TRBJ2-7; 8 bases align to TRBD2. V shed 5 bases and J 6 bases; nucleotides not matched to a gene: 3. Germline CDR1 and CDR2: SGHAT and FQNNGV. The length of the CDR3 is 12 residues. The DNA for the CDR3 is TGTGCCAGCAGCCCCGGACTAGCCGAGCAGTACTTC. As protein: CASSPGLAEQYF.

Notes on this clonotype: A read error is possible here, since a much larger clone lies one base away. This chain links TRBV2 with TRBJ2-7; 7 nucleotides match TRBD2. J gave up 2 bases and V 3 bases, and 7 bases lay outside the gene matches. The CDR3 length is 15 residues. Per germline, CDR1 SNHLY and CDR2 FYNNEI. The CDR3: CASSDREEAAYEQYF. CDR3 in DNA: TGTGCCAGCAGTGATCGGGAGGAGGCCGCCTACGAGCAGTACTTC.